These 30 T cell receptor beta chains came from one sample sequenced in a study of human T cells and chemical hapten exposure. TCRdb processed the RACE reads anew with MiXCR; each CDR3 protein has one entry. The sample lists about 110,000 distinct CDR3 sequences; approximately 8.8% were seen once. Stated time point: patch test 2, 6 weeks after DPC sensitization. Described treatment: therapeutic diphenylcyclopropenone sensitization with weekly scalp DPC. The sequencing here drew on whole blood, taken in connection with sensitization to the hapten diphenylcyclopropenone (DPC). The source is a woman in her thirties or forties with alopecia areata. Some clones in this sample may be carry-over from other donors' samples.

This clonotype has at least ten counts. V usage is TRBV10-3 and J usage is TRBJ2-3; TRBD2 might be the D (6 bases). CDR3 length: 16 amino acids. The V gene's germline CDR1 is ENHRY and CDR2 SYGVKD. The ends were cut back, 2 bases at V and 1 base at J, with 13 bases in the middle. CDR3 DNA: TGTGCCATCAGTGAGATTCTAGCTAGCGGCACAGATACGCAGTATTTT. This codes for CAISEILASGTDTQYF.

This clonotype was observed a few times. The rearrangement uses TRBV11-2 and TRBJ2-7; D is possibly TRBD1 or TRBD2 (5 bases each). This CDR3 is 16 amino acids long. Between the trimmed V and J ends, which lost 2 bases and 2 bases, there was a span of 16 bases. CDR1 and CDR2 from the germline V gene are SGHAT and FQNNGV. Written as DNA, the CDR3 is TGTGCCAGCAGCTTAAGCCCCGGGACCCGGGCCTACGAGCAGTACTTC. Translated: CASSLSPGTRAYEQYF. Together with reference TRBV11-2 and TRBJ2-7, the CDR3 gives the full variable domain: EAGVAQSPRYKIIEKRQSVAFWCNPISGHATLYWYQQILGQGPKLLIQFQNNGVVDDSQLPKDRFSAERLKGVDSTLKIQPAKLEDSAVYLCASSLSPGTRAYEQYFGPGTRLTVT.

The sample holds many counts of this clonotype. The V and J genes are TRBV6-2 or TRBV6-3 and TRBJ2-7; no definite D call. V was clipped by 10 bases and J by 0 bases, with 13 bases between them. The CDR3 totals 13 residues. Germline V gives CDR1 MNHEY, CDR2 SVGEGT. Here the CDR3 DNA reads TGTGCCACTAGTCCTGGCCTCTCCTACGAGCAGTACTTC. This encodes CATSPGLSYEQYF.

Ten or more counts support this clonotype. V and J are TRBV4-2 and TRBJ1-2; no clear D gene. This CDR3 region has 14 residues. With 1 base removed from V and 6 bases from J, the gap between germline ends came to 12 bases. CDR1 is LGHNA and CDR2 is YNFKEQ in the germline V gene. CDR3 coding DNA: TGTGCCAGCAGCCAAGCGGGATTAAGCGATGGCTACACCTTC. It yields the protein CASSQAGLSDGYTF.

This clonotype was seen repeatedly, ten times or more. CDR3 sequence (DNA): TGTGCCAGCAGTTTTTTGGCGGGGCAGGGGGGTGGAAATGAGCAGTTCTTC. Protein: CASSFLAGQGGGNEQFF. The chain uses TRBV28 and TRBJ2-1, with a weak D call TRBD1 (7 bases). CDR3 length: 17 amino acids. Germline V CDR1 and CDR2: MDHEN, SYDVKM. V was shortened by 3 bases and J by 7 bases, with 22 bases between the two germline ends.

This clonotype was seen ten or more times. Written as DNA, the CDR3 is TGCGCCGGGGGGACAGGATTCAATGAGCAGTTCTTC. Encoded protein: CAGGTGFNEQFF. The chain carries TRBV5-1 and TRBJ2-1, with 8 nucleotides matching TRBD1. J gave up 6 bases and V 10 bases, and 6 bases lay outside the gene matches. Looked up from germline, CDR1 is SGHRS and CDR2 is YFSETQ. The CDR3 runs to 12 residues.

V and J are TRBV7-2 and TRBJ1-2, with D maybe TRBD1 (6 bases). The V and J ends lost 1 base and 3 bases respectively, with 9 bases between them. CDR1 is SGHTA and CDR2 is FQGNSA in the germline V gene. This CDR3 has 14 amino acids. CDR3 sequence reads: CASSLEAGDYGYTF. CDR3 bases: TGTGCCAGCAGCTTAGAGGCAGGGGACTATGGCTACACCTTC.

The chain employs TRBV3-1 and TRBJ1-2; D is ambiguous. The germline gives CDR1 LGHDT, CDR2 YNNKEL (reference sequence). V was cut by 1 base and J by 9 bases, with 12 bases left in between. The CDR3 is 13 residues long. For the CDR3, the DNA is TGTGCCAGCAGCCAAGCCGGGTTAGGGAGCTACACCTTC. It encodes CASSQAGLGSYTF.

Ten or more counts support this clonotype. The CDR3 here is CASSYSAQPQHF. The CDR3, as DNA: TGTGCCAGCAGTTACTCGGCGCAGCCCCAGCATTTT. The V gene is TRBV6-6, the J gene TRBJ1-5; D remains ambiguous. The length of the CDR3 is 12 residues. Per the germline V gene, CDR1 is MNHNY and CDR2 is SVGAGI (reference sequence). Trimming removed 0 bases from V and 7 bases from J, with 4 bases in between.

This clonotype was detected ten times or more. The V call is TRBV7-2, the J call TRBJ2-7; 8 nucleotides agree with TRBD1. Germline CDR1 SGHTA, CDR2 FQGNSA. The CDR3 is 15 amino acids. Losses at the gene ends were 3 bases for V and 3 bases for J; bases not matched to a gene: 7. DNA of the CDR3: TGTGCCAGCAGCTTCCCAGGGGGCAGAATCTACGAGCAGTACTTC. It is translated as CASSFPGGRIYEQYF. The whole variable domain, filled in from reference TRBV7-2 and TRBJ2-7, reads GAGVSQSPSNKVTEKGKDVELRCDPISGHTALYWYRQSLGQGLEFLIYFQGNSAPDKSGLPSDRFSAERTGGSVSTLTIQRTQQEDSAVYLCASSFPGGRIYEQYFGPGTRLTVT.

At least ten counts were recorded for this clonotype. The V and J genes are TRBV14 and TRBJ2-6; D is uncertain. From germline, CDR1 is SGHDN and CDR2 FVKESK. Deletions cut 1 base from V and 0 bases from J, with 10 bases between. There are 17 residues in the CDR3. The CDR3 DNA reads TGTGCCAGCAGCCAAGCCCTTGGTCTCTCTGGGGCCAACGTCCTGACTTTC. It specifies CASSQALGLSGANVLTF.

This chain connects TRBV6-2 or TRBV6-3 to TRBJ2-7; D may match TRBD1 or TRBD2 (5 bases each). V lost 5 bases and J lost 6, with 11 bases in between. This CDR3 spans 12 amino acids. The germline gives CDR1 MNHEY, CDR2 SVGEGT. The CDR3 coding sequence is TGTGCCAGCAGTAATCAGGGAGTCGAGCAGTACTTC. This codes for CASSNQGVEQYF.

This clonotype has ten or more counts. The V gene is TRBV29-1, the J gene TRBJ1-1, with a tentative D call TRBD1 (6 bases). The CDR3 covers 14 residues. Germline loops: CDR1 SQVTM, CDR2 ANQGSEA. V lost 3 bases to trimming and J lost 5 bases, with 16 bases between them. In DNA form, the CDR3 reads TGCAGCGTTGATACCAGGGGTTCGCGGACTGAAGCTTTCTTT. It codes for CSVDTRGSRTEAFF. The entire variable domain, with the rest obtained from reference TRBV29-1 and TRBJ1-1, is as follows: SAVISQKPSRDICQRGTSLTIQCQVDSQVTMMFWYRQQPGQSLTLIATANQGSEATYESGFVIDKFPISRPNLTFSTLTVSNMSPEDSSIYLCSVDTRGSRTEAFFGQGTRLTVV.

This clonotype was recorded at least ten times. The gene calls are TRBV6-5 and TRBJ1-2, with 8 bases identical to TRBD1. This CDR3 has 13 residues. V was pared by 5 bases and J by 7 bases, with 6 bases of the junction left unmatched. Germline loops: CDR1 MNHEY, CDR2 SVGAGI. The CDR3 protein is CASSRQGLGGYTF. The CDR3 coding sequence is TGTGCCAGCAGTCGACAGGGGCTGGGTGGCTACACCTTC.

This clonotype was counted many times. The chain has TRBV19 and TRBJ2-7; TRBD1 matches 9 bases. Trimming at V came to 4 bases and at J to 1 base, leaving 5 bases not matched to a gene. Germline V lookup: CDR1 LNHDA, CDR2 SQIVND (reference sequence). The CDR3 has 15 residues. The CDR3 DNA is TGTGCCAGTAGTACTGGACAGGGGAGTTCCTACGAGCAGTACTTC. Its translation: CASSTGQGSSYEQYF. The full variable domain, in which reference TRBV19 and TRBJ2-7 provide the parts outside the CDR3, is DGGITQSPKYLFRKEGQNVTLSCEQNLNHDAMYWYRQDPGQGLRLIYYSQIVNDFQKGDIAEGYSVSREKKESFPLTVTSAQKNPTAFYLCASSTGQGSSYEQYFGPGTRLTVT.

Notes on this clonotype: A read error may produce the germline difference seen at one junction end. This CDR3 reads CASSLAGTSGGQQFF. In DNA form, the CDR3 reads TGTGCCAGCAGCCTAGCCGGGACTAGCGGGGGGCAGCAGTTCTTC. This rearrangement joins TRBV7-7 to TRBJ2-1; 15 bases line up with TRBD2. This CDR3 contains 15 residues. Per the germline V gene, CDR1 is SSHAT and CDR2 is FNYEAQ (reference sequence). The full variable domain, completed using reference TRBV7-7 and TRBJ2-1, is GAGVSQSPRYKVTKRGQDVTLRCDPISSHATLYWYQQALGQGPEFLTYFNYEAQPDKSGLPSDRFSAERPEGSISTLTIQRTEQRDSAMYRCASSLAGTSGGQQFFGPGTRLTVL.

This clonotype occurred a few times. CDR3 coding DNA: TGCAGTGCCAATAGCGGGGGGGAGCAGTTCTTC. This translates into CSANSGGEQFF. The chain couples TRBV20-1 to TRBJ2-1; TRBD2 matches 10 bases. The CDR3 is 11 residues long. Germline values: CDR1 DFQATT, CDR2 SNEGSKA (reference sequence). Trimming removed 6 bases from V and 10 bases from J; junction bases left unmatched: 3.

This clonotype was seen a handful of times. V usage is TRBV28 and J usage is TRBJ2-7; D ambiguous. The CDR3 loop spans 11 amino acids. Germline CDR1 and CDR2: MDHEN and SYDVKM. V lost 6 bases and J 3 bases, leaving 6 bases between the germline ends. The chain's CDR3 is CASSVFYEQYF. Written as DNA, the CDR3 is TGTGCCAGCAGCGTCTTCTACGAGCAGTACTTC.

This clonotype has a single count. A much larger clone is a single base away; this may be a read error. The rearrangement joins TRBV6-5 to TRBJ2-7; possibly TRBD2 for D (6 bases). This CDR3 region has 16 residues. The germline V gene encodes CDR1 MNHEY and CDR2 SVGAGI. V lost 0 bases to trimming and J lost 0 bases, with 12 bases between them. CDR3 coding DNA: TGTGCCAGCAGTTACTCATGGGAGGACTACTCCTACGAGCAGTACTTC. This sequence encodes CASSYSWEDYSYEQYF.

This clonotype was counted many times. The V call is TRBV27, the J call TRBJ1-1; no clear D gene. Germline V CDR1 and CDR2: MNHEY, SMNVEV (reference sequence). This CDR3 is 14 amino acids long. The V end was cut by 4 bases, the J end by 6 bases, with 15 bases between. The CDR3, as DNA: TGTGCCAGCAGTTCCTACGACATTAGGGCTGAAGCTTTCTTT. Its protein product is CASSSYDIRAEAFF.

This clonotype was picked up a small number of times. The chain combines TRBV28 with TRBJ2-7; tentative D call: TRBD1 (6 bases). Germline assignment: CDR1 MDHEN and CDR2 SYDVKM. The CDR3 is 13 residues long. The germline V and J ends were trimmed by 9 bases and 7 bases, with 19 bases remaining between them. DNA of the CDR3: TGTGCCAGACGACACAGGGTCTCGGAAGAGCAGTACTTC. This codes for CARRHRVSEEQYF.

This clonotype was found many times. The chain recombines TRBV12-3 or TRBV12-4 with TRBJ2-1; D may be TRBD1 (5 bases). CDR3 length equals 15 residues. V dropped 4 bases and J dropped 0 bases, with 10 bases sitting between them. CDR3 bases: TGTGCCAGCAGTTCACCCACAGGCTCCTACAATGAGCAGTTCTTC. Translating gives CASSSPTGSYNEQFF.

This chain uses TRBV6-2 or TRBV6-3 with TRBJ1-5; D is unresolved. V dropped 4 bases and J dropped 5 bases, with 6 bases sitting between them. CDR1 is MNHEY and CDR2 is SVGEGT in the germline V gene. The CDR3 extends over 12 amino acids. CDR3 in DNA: TGTGCCAGCAGTTCGTCGGATCAGCCCCAGCATTTT. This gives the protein CASSSSDQPQHF.

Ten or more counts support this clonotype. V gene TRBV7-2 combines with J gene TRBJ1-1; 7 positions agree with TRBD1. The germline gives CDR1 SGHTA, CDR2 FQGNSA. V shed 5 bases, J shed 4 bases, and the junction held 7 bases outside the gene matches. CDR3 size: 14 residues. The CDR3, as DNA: TGTGCCAGCAGCATTCGACAGGGAAGCACTGAAGCTTTCTTT. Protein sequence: CASSIRQGSTEAFF.

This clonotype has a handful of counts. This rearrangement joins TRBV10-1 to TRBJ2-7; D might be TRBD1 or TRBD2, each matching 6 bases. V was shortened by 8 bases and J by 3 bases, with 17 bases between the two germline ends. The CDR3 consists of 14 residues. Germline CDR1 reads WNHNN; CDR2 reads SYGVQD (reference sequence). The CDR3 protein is CASSEGGKGYEQYF. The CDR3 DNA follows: TGCGCCAGCTCCGAGGGGGGTAAGGGCTACGAGCAGTACTTC.

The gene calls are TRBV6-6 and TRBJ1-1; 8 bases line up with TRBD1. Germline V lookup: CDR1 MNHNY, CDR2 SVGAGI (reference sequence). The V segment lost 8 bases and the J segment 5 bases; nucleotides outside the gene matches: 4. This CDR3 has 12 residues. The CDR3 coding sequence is TGTGCCAGCGGCAGGGGGCTAACTGAAGCTTTCTTT. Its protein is CASGRGLTEAFF.

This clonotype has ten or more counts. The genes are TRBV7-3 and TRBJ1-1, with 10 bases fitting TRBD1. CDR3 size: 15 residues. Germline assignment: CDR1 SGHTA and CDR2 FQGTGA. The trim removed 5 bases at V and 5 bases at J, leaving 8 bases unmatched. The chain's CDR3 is CASSPTGGARTEAFF. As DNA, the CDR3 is TGTGCCAGCAGCCCGACAGGGGGCGCGCGAACTGAAGCTTTCTTT.

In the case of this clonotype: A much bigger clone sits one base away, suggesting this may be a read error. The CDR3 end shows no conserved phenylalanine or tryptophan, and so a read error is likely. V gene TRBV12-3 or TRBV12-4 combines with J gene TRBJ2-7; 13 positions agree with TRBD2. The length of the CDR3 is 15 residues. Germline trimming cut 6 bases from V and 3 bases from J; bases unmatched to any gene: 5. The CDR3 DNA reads TGTGCCAGCAGCCCGGGACTAGCGGGAATCTACGAGCAGTACCTC. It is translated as CASSPGLAGIYEQYL.

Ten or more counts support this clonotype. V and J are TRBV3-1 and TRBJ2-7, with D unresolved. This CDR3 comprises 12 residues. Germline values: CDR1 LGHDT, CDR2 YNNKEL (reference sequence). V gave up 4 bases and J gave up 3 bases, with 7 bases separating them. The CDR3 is CASSPNFYEQYF. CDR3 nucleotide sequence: TGTGCCAGCAGCCCGAACTTCTACGAGCAGTACTTC.

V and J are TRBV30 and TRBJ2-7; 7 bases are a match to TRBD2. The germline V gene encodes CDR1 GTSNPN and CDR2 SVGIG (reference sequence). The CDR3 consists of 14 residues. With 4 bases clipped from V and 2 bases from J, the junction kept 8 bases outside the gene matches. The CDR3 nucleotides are TGTGCCTGGACCCCTCGTCGGGGGGCCTACGAGCAGTACTTC. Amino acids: CAWTPRRGAYEQYF.